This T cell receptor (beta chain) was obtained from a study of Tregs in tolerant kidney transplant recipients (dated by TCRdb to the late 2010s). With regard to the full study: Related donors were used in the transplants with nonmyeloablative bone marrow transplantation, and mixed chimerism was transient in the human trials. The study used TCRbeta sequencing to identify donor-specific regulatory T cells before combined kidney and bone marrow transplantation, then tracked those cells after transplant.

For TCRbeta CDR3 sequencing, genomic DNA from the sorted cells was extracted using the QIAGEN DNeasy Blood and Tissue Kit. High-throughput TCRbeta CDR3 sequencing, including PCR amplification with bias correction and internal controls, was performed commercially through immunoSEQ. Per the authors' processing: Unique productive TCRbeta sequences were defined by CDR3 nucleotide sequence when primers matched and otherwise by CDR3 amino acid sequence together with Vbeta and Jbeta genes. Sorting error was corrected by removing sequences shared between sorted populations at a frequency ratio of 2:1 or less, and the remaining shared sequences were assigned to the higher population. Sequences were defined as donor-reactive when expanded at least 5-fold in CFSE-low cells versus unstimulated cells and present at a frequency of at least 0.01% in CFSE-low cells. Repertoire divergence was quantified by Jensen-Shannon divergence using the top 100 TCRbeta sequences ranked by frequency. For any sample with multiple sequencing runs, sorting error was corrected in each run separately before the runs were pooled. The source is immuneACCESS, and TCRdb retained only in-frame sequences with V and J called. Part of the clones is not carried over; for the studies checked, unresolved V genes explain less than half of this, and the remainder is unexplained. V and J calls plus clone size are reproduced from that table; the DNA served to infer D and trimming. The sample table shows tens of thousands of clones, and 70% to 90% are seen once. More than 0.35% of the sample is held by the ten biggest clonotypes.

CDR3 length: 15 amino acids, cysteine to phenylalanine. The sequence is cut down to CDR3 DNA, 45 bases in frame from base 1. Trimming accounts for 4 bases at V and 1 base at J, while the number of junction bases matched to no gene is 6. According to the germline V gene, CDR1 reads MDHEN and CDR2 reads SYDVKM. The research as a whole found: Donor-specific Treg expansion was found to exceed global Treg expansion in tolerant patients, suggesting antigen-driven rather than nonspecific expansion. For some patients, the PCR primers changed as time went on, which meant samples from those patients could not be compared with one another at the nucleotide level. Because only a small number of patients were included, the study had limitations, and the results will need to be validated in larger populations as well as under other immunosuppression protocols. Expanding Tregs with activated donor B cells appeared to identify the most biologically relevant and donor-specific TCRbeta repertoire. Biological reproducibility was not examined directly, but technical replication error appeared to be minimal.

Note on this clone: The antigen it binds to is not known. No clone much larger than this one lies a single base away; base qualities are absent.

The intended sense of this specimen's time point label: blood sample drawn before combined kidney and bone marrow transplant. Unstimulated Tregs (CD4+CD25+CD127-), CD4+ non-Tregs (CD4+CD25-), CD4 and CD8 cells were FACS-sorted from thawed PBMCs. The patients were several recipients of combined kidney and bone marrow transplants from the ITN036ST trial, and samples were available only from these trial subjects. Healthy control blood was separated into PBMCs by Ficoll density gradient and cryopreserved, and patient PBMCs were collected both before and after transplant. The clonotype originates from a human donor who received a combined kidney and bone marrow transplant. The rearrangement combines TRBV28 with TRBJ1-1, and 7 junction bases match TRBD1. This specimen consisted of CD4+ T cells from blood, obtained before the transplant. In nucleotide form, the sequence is TGTGCCAGCAGTTCGCCGACAGGGAGGAACACTGAAGCTTTCTTT. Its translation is CASSSPTGRNTEAFF.